This TCR beta chain was captured in a study of blood T cell repertoires in COVID-19. Measured with immunoSEQ multiplex PCR; TCRdb has only the in-frame clones, and not every one. Counted here are 200,000 or so clones, about 86% occurring once; the ten biggest clones make up about 3.8%. The germline V gene has CDR1 MNHNS and CDR2 SASEGT. The CDR3 sequence is 15 residues long. The V gene lost 3 bases and the J gene lost 4 bases, with 13 bases spanning the gap. This clonotype was sampled from a woman aged 40 to 50 with acute COVID-19. The chain employs TRBV6-1 and TRBJ1-5; TRBD1 might be the D (6 bases). Sequencing was carried out using PBMCs or T cells enriched from blood (not recorded which). The CDR3 here is CASSDDRHFNQPQHF. CDR3 bases: TGTGCCAGCAGTGACGACAGGCACTTTAATCAGCCCCAGCATTTT.